Sequencing of this T cell receptor (beta chain) was carried out in a study of control samples from healthy donors and cancer patients. Using immunoSEQ multiplex PCR, the repertoire was profiled, and TCRdb retains in-frame clones only, with some absent. Among fewer than 200,000 clones listed, nearly 90% were seen once. The V and J ends lost 2 bases and 3 bases respectively, with 9 bases between them. The germline V gene encodes CDR1 SGHRS and CDR2 YFSETQ. The CDR3 is made up of 13 amino acids. V usage is TRBV5-1 and J usage is TRBJ2-7; D is uncertain. The sequence was obtained from a woman aged 45-65 years in good health. The specimen was blood. The CDR3 coding sequence is TGCGCCAGCAGCTTCTCGACCAACTACGAGCAGTACTTC. This encodes CASSFSTNYEQYF.